This T cell receptor beta chain was sequenced during a study of T cell repertoires in cytomegalovirus infection. TCRdb recomputed calls from the reads with MiXCR, one row per CDR3 protein. The data show under 350,000 distinct CDR3 sequences, approximately 9.5% seen once. Germline CDR1 is SGHAT and CDR2 is FQNNGV. This CDR3 has 14 residues. Turning to this clonotype: This may be a read error, as it is one base from a much larger clone.

This chain uses TRBV11-2 with TRBJ1-2; no reliable D call. Sequences were obtained from PBMCs. The sequence was obtained from a human donor in good health (CMV status not recorded). Some clones in this sample may be carry-over from other donors' samples. CDR3 nucleotides: TGTGCCAGCAGCGTAATGAGCGAAACCTATAGCTACACCTTC. Its protein product is CASSVMSETYSYTF. Drawing the rest from reference TRBV11-2 and TRBJ1-2, the complete variable domain is EAGVAQSPRYKIIEKRQSVAFWCNPISGHATLYWYQQILGQGPKLLIQFQNNGVVDDSQLPKDRFSAERLKGVDSTLKIQPAKLEDSAVYLCASSVMSETYSYTFGSGTRLTVV.